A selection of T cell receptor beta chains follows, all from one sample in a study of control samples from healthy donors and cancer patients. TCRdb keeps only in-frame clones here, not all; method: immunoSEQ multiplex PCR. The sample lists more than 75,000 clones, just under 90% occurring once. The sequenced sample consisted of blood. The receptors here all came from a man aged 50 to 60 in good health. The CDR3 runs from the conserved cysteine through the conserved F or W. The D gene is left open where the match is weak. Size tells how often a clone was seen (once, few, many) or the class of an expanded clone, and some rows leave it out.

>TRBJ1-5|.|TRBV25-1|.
TGTGCCAGCAGTGACAGGGGATCCAATCAGCCCCAGCATTTT
CASSDRGSNQPQHF
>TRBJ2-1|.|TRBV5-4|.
TGTGCCAGCAGCTTGCTACAGGGATCCTACAATGAGCAGTTCTTC
CASSLLQGSYNEQFF
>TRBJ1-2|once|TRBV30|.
TGTGCCTGGAAGAAGACAGCCTATGGCTACACCTTC
CAWKKTAYGYTF
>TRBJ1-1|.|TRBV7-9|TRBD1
TGTGCCAGCAGCCCGACAGGGACCGGGGTGCCTTTCTTT
CASSPTGTGVPFF
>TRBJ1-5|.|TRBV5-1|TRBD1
TGCGCCAGCAGCTTGGTTTACAAGGCAGGGGGCGGCAATCAGCCCCAGCATTTT
CASSLVYKAGGGNQPQHF
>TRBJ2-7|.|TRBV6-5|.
TGTGCCAGCAGCCGGACCCTGGACTCCTACGAGCAGTACTTC
CASSRTLDSYEQYF
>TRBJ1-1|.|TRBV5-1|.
TGCGCCAGCAGCCAAAGGACGGACACTGAAGCTTTCTTT
CASSQRTDTEAFF
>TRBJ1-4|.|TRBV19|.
TGTGCCAGTAGCCAGACGGTCGTTAATGAAAAACTGTTTTTT
CASSQTVVNEKLFF
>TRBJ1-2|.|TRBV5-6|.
TGTGCCAGCAGCTTACAGGGTCCGGGCTATGGCTACACCTTC
CASSLQGPGYGYTF
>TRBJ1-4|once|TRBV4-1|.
TGCGCCAGCAGCCAAGTAGGGGGAACTAATGAAAAACTGTTTTTT
CASSQVGGTNEKLFF
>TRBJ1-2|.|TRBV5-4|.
TGTGCCAGCAGCTTGGGGACGGACGATGTCTACACCTTC
CASSLGTDDVYTF
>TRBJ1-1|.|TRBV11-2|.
TGTGCCAGCAGCTTAGCCGCGGGGCAGGCGAGGACTGAAGCTTTCTTT
CASSLAAGQARTEAFF
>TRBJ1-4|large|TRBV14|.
TGTGCCAGCAGCCAAGCCAGTGGACCAAAAAATGAAAAACTGTTTTTT
CASSQASGPKNEKLFF
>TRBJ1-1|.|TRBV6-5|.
TGTGCCAGCAGTAGGAGGGAGGGAGCGAACACTGAAGCTTTCTTT
CASSRREGANTEAFF
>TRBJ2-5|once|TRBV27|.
TGTGCCAGCAGTTTACTTGGTGGGGTGGAGACCCAGTACTTC
CASSLLGGVETQYF
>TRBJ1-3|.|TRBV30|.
TGTGCCTGGAGTGTAGGGGCGGCCAGCTCTGGAAACACCATATATTTT
CAWSVGAASSGNTIYF
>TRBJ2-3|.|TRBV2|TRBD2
TGTGCCAGCGCAGGGGTAGCGGGGGGCATCACAGATACGCAGTATTTT
CASAGVAGGITDTQYF
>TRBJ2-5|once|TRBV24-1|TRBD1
TGTGCCACCGACTCCCCTGGCTTCCGGACAGGGGTCGGAGAGACCCAGTACTTC
CATDSPGFRTGVGETQYF
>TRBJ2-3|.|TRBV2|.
TGTGCCAGCAGTGAAGCCTCCCGCACAGATACGCAGTATTTT
CASSEASRTDTQYF
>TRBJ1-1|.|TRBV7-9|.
TGTGCCAGCAGCTTAGTTGGAGGGGTTACTGAAGCTTTCTTT
CASSLVGGVTEAFF
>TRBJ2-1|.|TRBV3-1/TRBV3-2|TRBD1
TGTGCCAGCAGCCAAGTCAGGGGGAATGAGCAGTTCTTC
CASSQVRGNEQFF
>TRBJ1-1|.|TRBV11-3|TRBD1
TGTGCCAGCAGCATCAGGGGGCCTGAAGCTTTCTTT
CASSIRGPEAFF
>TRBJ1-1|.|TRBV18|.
TGTGCCAGCTTCCCAACCAGGAACACTGAAGCTTTCTTT
CASFPTRNTEAFF
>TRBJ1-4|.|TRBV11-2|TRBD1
TGTGCCAGCACCAAGGGGACAGTCCACCGAACTAATGAAAAACTGTTTTTT
CASTKGTVHRTNEKLFF
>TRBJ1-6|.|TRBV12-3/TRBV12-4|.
TGTGCCAGCAGTTTAAGGGGTTCACCCCTCCACTTT
CASSLRGSPLHF
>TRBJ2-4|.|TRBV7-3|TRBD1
TGTGCCAGCAGCTTAACCCTGACAGGGGACGCCAAAAACATTCAGTACTTC
CASSLTLTGDAKNIQYF
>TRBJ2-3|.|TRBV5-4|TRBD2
TGTGCCAGCAGCCCGCCCGGGACTAGGAGCACAGATACGCAGTATTTT
CASSPPGTRSTDTQYF
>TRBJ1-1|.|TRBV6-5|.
TGTGCCAGCAGAACAGGGTACGAAGCTTTCTTT
CASRTGYEAFF
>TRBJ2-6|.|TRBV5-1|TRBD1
TGCGCCAGCAGCCTGACAGGGGCTGGGGCCAACGTCCTGACTTTC
CASSLTGAGANVLTF
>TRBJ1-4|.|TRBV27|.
TGTGCCAGCAGTTTTGATGGGGGTAATGAAAAACTGTTTTTT
CASSFDGGNEKLFF
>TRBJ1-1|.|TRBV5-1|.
TGCGCCAGCAGCTTTGGGAGTGTGGGGGCGATGAACACTGAAGCTTTCTTT
CASSFGSVGAMNTEAFF
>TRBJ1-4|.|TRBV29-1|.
TGCAGCGTTGGTGAGGGGAGTAATGAAAAACTGTTTTTT
CSVGEGSNEKLFF
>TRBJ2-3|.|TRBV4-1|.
TGCGCCAGCAGCCAAGATCGAAGCGGAAACACAGATACGCAGTATTTT
CASSQDRSGNTDTQYF
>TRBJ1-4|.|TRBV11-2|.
TGTGCCAGCAGCCCGGTGGACGGACATAATGAAAAACTGTTTTTT
CASSPVDGHNEKLFF
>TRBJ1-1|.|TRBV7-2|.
TGTGCCAGCAGCTTCACAGGGTTGACTGAAGCTTTCTTT
CASSFTGLTEAFF
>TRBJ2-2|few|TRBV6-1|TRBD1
TGTGCCAGCAGTGATAAAGGGAGGACAGGGGGCGAGGGCGGGGAGCTGTTTTTT
CASSDKGRTGGEGGELFF
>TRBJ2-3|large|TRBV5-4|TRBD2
TGTGCCAGCTCGGGACTAGCGGCGCGGGGCACAGATACGCAGTATTTT
CASSGLAARGTDTQYF
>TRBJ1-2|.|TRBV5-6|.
TGTGCCAGCAGCCCGGGGGCCATGGGTTCCTATGGCTACACCTTC
CASSPGAMGSYGYTF
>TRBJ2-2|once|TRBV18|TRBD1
TGTGCCAGCTCACCAAGGGCGACTTTGAGACAGGGATTCTCCGGGGAGCTGTTTTTT
CASSPRATLRQGFSGELFF
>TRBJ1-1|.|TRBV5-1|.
TGCGCCAGCAGCTTCCGGGATCCGGACACTGAAGCTTTCTTT
CASSFRDPDTEAFF
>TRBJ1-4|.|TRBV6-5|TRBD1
TGTGCCAGCATGCGAGCAGGGGGATTTAATGAAAAACTGTTTTTT
CASMRAGGFNEKLFF
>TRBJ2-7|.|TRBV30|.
TGTGCCTGGAGCTCTGGATCCTACGAGCAGTACTTC
CAWSSGSYEQYF
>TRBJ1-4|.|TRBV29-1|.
TGCAGCGTTCTCTCTCGGGGGCTGGAAGAAAAACTGTTTTTT
CSVLSRGLEEKLFF
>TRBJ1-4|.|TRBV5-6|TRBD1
TGTGCCAGCAGCTCGCTATACAGGGGGCAGGGTTTAAATGAAAAACTGTTTTTT
CASSSLYRGQGLNEKLFF
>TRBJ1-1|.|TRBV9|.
TGTGCCAGCAGCCCTAGGGGGGGCTCGGCTGAAGCTTTCTTT
CASSPRGGSAEAFF
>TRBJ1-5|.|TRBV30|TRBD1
TGTGCCTGGGGGACAGGTAATCAGCCCCAGCATTTT
CAWGTGNQPQHF
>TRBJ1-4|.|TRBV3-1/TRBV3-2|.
TGTGCCAGCAGCCAAGATCAGACCTATAATGAAAAACTGTTTTTT
CASSQDQTYNEKLFF
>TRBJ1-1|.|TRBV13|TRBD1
TGTGCCAGCAGCTTGGACAGGGTGAGCACTGAAGCTTTCTTT
CASSLDRVSTEAFF
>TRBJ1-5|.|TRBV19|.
TGTGCCAGTACGGCCCGGGGCTTAGCGGGCAATCAGCCCCAGCATTTT
CASTARGLAGNQPQHF
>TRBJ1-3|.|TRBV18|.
TGTGCCAGCTCACCACCGGGAATTGCCGGAAACACCATATATTTT
CASSPPGIAGNTIYF
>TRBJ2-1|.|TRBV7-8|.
TGTGCCAGCAGCCACCCGCTTTACAATGAGCAGTTCTTC
CASSHPLYNEQFF
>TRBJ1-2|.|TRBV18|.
TGTGCCAGCTCACCACTGGGGGAAGGTGGCTACACCTTC
CASSPLGEGGYTF
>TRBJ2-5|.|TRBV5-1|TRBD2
TGCGCCAGCAGCCCACAGACTAGCGGGGGCCAAGAGACCCAGTACTTC
CASSPQTSGGQETQYF
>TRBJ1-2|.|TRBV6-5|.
TGTGCCAGCAGTTACGACCCCAGTAAGCGCTATGGCTACACCTTC
CASSYDPSKRYGYTF
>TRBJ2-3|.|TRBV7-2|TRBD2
TGTGCCAGCAGCTTCGGACTAGCGGGCAGAGATACGCAGTATTTT
CASSFGLAGRDTQYF
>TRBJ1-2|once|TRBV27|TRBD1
TGTGCCAGCAGTCTACTTGGGCAGGGGGAGGGCTATGGCTACACCTTC
CASSLLGQGEGYGYTF
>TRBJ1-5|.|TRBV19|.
TGTGCCAGTAGTAATGACCTCCGGGACAGCAATCAGCCCCAGCATTTT
CASSNDLRDSNQPQHF
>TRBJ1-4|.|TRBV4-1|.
TGCGCCAGCAGCCTCATGACAACTAATGAAAAACTGTTTTTT
CASSLMTTNEKLFF
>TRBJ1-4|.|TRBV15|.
TGTGCCACCAGCAGACAGGCTGGGGAAAAACTGTTTTTT
CATSRQAGEKLFF